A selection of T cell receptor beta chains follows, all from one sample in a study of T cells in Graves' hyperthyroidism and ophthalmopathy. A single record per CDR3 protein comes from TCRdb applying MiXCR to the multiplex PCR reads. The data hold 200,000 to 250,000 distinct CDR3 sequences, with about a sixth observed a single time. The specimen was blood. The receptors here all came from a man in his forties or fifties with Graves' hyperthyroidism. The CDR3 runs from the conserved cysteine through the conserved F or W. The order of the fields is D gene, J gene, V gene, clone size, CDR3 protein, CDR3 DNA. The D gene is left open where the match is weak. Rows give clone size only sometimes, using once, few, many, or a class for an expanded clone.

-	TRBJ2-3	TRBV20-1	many	CSETGPSTDTQYF	TGCAGTGAGACAGGCCCGAGCACAGATACGCAGTATTTT
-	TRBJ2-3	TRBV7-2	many	CASSLVHGGQDTQYF	TGTGCCAGCAGCTTAGTACACGGGGGGCAAGATACGCAGTATTTT
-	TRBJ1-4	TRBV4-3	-	CASSQAPLPATNEKLFF	TGCGCCAGCAGCCAGGCCCCTTTGCCTGCAACTAATGAAAAACTGTTTTTT
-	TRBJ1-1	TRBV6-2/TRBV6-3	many	CASSYDPRLTEQATEAFF	TGTGCCAGCAGTTACGATCCCCGCCTCACTGAACAGGCTACTGAAGCTTTCTTT
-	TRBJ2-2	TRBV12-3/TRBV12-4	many	CASSPQTGGELFF	TGTGCCAGCAGTCCGCAAACGGGCGGGGAGCTGTTTTTT
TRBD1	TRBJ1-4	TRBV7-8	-	CASRPTGTGFPWEKLFF	TGTGCCAGCAGACCGACCGGGACAGGTTTTCCGTGGGAAAAACTGTTTTTT
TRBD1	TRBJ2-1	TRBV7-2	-	CASTLFAGGLLKGFF	TGTGCCAGTACCCTTTTTGCAGGGGGCCTTCTAAAGGGGTTCTTC
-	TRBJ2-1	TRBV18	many	CASSPPSTEQFF	TGTGCCAGCTCACCCCCGAGCACTGAGCAGTTCTTC
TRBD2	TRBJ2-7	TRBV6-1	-	CASSGGTSGISYEQYF	TGTGCCAGCAGTGGAGGGACTAGCGGGATCTCCTACGAGCAGTACTTC
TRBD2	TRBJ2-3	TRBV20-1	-	CSARDTGLAGTDTQYF	TGCAGTGCTAGAGACACGGGACTAGCGGGGACAGATACGCAGTATTTT
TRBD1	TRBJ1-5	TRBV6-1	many	CASSPGTGGHQPQHF	TGTGCCAGCAGTCCCGGGACAGGGGGTCATCAGCCCCAGCATTTT
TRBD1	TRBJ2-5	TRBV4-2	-	CASRSPGQGHQETQYF	TGTGCCAGCAGAAGTCCGGGACAGGGACACCAAGAGACCCAGTACTTC
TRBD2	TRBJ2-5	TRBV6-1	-	CASSKIRLADQETQYF	TGTGCCAGCAGTAAAATTAGACTAGCGGACCAAGAGACCCAGTACTTC
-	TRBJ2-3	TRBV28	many	CASSPAGTLGDGTQYF	TGTGCCAGCAGTCCCGCTGGGACATTAGGGGATGGTACGCAGTATTTT
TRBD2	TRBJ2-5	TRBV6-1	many	CASRSIAGIGKTQYF	TGTGCCAGCAGGTCCATAGCGGGGATAGGAAAGACCCAGTACTTC
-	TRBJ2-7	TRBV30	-	CAWNPGFGGTYEQYF	TGTGCCTGGAATCCCGGATTTGGGGGGACCTACGAGCAGTACTTC
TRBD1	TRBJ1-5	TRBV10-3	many	CAISGDREIQPQHF	TGTGCCATCAGCGGGGACAGGGAAATTCAGCCCCAGCATTTT
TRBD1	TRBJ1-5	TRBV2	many	CASRAGGREPQHF	TGTGCCAGCAGGGCAGGGGGCCGGGAGCCCCAGCATTTT
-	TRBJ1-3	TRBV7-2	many	CASSLVGTSSGNTIYF	TGTGCCAGCAGCTTAGTGGGGACCTCCTCTGGAAACACCATATATTTT
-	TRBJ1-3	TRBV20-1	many	CSARDLVSGNTIYF	TGCAGTGCTAGAGATCTCGTCTCTGGAAACACCATATATTTT
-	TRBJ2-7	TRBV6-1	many	CASSESGILYEQYF	TGTGCCAGCAGTGAAAGCGGCATTCTCTACGAGCAGTACTTC
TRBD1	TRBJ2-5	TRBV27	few	CASSLRPGQGGETQYF	TGTGCCAGCAGTTTACGACCGGGACAGGGAGGGGAGACCCAGTACTTC